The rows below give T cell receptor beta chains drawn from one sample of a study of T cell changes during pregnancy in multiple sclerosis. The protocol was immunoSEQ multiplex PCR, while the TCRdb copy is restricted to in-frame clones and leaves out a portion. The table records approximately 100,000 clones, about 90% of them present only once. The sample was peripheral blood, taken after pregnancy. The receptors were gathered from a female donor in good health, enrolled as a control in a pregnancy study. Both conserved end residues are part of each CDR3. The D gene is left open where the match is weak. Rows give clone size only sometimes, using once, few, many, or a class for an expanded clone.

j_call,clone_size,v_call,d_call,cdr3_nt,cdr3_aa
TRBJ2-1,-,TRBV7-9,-,TGTGCCAGCAGGGATTCAGGGTCCCCCTACAATGAGCAGTTCTTC,CASRDSGSPYNEQFF
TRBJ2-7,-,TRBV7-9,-,TGTGCCAGCAGCTCCAGGGAATCCTACGAGCAGTACTTC,CASSSRESYEQYF
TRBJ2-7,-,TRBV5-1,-,TGCGCCAGCAGCTTGGGGCTAGCGCCCACCGCCTACGAGCAGTACTTC,CASSLGLAPTAYEQYF
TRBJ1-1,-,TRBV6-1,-,TGTGCCAGCAGTGAGCGCTTCAGGGTGAGGAACACTGAAGCTTTCTTT,CASSERFRVRNTEAFF
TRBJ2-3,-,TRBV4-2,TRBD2,TGTGCCAGCAGCCAAGACCGACTAGCGGGGGGAGGTGAGAGAGATACGCAGTATTTT,CASSQDRLAGGGERDTQYF
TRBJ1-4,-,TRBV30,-,TGTGCCTGGAGGACAGGATACGAAAAACTGTTTTTT,CAWRTGYEKLFF
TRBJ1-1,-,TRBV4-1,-,TGCGCCAGCAGCCAACCCGGTACCGGTGACAGGTCGCGCGCTGAAGCTTTCTTT,CASSQPGTGDRSRAEAFF
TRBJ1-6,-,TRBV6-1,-,TGTGCCAGCAGTGGGGACATGAAAAATTCACCCCTCCACTTT,CASSGDMKNSPLHF
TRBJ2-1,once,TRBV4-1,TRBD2,TGCGCCAGCAGCCAAACCCCGGGACTAGTCGACAATGAGCAGTTCTTC,CASSQTPGLVDNEQFF
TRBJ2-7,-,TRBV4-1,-,TGCGCCAGCAGCCAAGTCAGGGGTTCCTACGAGCAGTACTTC,CASSQVRGSYEQYF
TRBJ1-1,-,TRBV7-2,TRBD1,TGTGCCAGCAGCTTAGAGGACAGGGTGAACACTGAAGCTTTCTTT,CASSLEDRVNTEAFF
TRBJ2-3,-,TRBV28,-,TGTGCCAGCAGTCCACGGACAATCACAGATACGCAGTATTTT,CASSPRTITDTQYF